The entry below gives a single TCR beta chain sequence along with its context. No cognate antigen has been identified for it. Base-call qualities are not available, and no considerably larger clone is one nucleotide away. These data belong to a study of siplizumab effects on memory and regulatory T cells (dated by TCRdb to between 2018 and 2020). In terms of the full investigation: The study looked at the effect of siplizumab, an anti-CD2 antibody, on alloreactive T-cell subsets in allogeneic mixed lymphocyte reactions made from human PBMCs.

The method behind the library was the immunoSEQ multiplex PCR assay. Each sample had 9 x 10^4 or so TCR templates assayed by the deep sequencing platform. Genomic DNA extracted from sorted T cells was used for TCRbeta CDR3 sequencing. The original pipeline was this. The R programming language was used for the clonal analysis of the TCRbeta CDR3 data. Comparing unstimulated samples against CFSE-low samples taken after the reaction was how alloreactive CD4+ and CD8+ clones were defined. Alloreactive CD4+ clones were assigned to regulatory or non-regulatory origin by matching sequences to sorted unstimulated Treg and non-Treg repertoires. Not all clones reach the TCRdb copy of this immuneACCESS table, which keeps in-frame sequences only. Checked studies attribute under half of the gap to unresolved V genes and leave the rest unexplained. V, J and clone size derive from that table, while D and trimming were established from the DNA sequence. The sample table shows some 120,000 clones, and roughly 94% are seen once. The ten top clones hold around 1.5% of the sample.

The research as a whole found: Whether proliferating Tregs from siplizumab cultures actually had suppressive function was not functionally confirmed. Among mappable alloreactive CD4+ clones, the Treg-derived fraction averaged nearly 70% with siplizumab versus around 27% in control reactions. Unstimulated naive T cells appeared more diverse than memory T cells, and naive cells seemed to contribute substantially to the alloresponse. Because sequences at frequencies below about 10^-5 were poorly captured, only a minor fraction of alloreactive clones could be mapped back to unstimulated subsets. Siplizumab significantly reduced the cumulative frequency of alloreactive sequences traceable to unstimulated CD4+ memory T cells. Roughly 75-95% of proliferating CD4+ or CD8+ clones could not be assigned a naive or memory phenotype.

Sorted unstimulated T cells and proliferating T cells recovered from mixed lymphocyte reactions were subjected to TCRbeta CDR3 sequencing. Fresh whole blood from about ten HLA-typed healthy donors served as the source for isolating PBMCs. To map where alloreactive clones came from, unstimulated CD4+ non-regulatory T cells were FACS-sorted. V ends up 6 bases short and J 5 bases short, with an unmatched junction base count of 1. Measured from the cysteine to the phenylalanine, the CDR3 is 11 residues long. The read is trimmed to its CDR3 DNA, 33 bases read in frame from base 1. As encoded in the germline V gene, CDR1 is SQVTM while CDR2 is ANQGSEA.

This receptor was taken from a human donor in good health. The sequenced sample consisted of non-Treg CD4+ T cells sorted from blood. The meaning of the sample's cell subset or site label: FACS-sorted unstimulated CD4+ non-regulatory T cells. The rearranged segments are TRBV29-1 and TRBJ2-7; 10 nucleotides in the junction match TRBD1. The encoded CDR3 is CSVDRGHEQYF. The bases read TGCAGCGTAGACAGGGGGCACGAGCAGTACTTC.